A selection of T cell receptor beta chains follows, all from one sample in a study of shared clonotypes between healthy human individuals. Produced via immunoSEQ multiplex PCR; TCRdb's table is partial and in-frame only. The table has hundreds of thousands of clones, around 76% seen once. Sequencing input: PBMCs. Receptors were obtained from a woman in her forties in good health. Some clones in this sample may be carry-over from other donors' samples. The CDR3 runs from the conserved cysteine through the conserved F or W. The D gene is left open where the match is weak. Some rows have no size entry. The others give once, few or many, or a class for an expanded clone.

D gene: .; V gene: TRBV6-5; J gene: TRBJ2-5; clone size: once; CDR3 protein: CASRPTRQETQYF; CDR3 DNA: TGTGCCAGCAGACCTACTAGGCAAGAGACCCAGTACTTC
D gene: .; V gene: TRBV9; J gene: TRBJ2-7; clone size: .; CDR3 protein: CASSAGTSTGEQYF; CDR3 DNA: TGTGCCAGCAGCGCCGGGACGTCCACGGGCGAGCAGTACTTC
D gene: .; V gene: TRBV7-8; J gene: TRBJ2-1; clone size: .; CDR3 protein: CASSFRTPYNEQFF; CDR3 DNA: TGTGCCAGCAGCTTCCGGACGCCTTACAATGAGCAGTTCTTC
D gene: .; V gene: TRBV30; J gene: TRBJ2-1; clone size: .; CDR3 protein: CAWSKQGPGEQFF; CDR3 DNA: TGTGCCTGGAGTAAACAGGGCCCGGGGGAGCAGTTCTTC
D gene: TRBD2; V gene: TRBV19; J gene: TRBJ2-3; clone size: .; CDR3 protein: CASKAAGTGGRDTQYF; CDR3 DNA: TGTGCCAGTAAAGCAGCCGGGACGGGGGGGAGAGATACGCAGTATTTT
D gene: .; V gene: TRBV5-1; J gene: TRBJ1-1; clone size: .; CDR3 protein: CASSFMTRGNTEAFF; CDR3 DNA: TGCGCCAGCAGCTTTATGACTCGGGGGAACACTGAAGCTTTCTTT
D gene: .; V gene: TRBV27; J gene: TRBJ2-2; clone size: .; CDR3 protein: CASSSPAGGTGELFF; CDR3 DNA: TGTGCCAGCAGTTCCCCCGCCGGGGGCACCGGGGAGCTGTTTTTT
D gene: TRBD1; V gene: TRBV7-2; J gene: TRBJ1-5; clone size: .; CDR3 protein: CASSSQGLPQHF; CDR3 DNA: TGTGCCAGCAGCTCACAGGGGTTGCCCCAGCATTTT
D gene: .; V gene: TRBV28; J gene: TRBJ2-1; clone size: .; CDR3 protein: CASSFERAGYNEQFF; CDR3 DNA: TGTGCCAGCAGTTTTGAGCGGGCCGGGTACAATGAGCAGTTCTTC
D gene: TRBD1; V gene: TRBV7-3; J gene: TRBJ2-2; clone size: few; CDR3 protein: CASSSPTGSVTGELFF; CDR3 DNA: TGTGCCAGCAGCTCACCGACAGGGTCGGTCACCGGGGAGCTGTTTTTT
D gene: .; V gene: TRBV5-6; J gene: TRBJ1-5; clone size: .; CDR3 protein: CASSLGGQNQPQHF; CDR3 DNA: TGTGCCAGCAGCTTAGGGGGACAAAATCAGCCCCAGCATTTT
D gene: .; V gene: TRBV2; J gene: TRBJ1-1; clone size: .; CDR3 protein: CASSGLMVNEAFF; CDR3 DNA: TGTGCCAGCAGTGGTTTGATGGTTAATGAAGCTTTCTTT
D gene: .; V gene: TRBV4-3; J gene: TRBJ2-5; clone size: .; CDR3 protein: CASSVREQETQYF; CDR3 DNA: TGCGCCAGCAGCGTCCGGGAGCAAGAGACCCAGTACTTC
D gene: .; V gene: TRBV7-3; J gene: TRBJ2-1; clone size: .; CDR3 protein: CASSPPDLNNEQFF; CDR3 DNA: TGTGCCAGCAGCCCCCCTGACTTGAACAATGAGCAGTTCTTC
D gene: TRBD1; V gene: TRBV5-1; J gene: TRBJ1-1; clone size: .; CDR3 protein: CASSSRDRGLYTEAFF; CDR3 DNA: TGCGCCAGCAGCAGCCGGGACAGGGGGCTATACACTGAAGCTTTCTTT
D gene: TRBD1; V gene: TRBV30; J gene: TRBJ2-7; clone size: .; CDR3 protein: CACTTRDRGSYEQYF; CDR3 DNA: TGTGCCTGCACCACGAGGGACAGGGGCTCCTACGAGCAGTACTTC
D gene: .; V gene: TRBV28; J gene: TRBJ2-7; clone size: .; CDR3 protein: CASSFQYKAYEQYF; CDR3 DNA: TGTGCCAGCAGTTTTCAGTACAAAGCCTACGAGCAGTACTTC
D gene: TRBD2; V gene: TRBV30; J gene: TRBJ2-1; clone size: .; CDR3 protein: CAWSSFSGRGVYNEQFF; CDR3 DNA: TGTGCCTGGAGCTCCTTTAGCGGGAGGGGCGTCTACAATGAGCAGTTCTTC
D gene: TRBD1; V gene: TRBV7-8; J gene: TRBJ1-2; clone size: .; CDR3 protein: CASSLARGQIYGYTF; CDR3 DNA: TGTGCCAGCAGCTTAGCGCGGGGACAGATCTATGGCTACACCTTC
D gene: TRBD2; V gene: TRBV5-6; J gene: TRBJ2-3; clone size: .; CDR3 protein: CASSLATSGQSTDTQYF; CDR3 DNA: TGTGCCAGCAGCTTGGCCACTAGCGGGCAAAGCACAGATACGCAGTATTTT
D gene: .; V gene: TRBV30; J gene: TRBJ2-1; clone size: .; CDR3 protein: CAWSVLDEQFF; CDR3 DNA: TGTGCCTGGAGTGTACTCGACGAGCAGTTCTTC
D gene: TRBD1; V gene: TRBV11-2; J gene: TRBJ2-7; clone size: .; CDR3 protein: CASSLGWGVGQTTYEQYF; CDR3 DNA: TGTGCCAGCAGCTTAGGGTGGGGTGTGGGACAGACAACCTACGAGCAGTACTTC
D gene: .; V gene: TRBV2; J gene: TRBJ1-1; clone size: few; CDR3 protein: CASSVGTSGTEAFF; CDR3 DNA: TGTGCCAGCAGTGTTGGGACAAGTGGGACTGAAGCTTTCTTT
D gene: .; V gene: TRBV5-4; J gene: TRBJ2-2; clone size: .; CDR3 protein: CASNSFGAGELFF; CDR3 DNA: TGTGCCAGCAACTCCTTTGGGGCCGGGGAGCTGTTTTTT
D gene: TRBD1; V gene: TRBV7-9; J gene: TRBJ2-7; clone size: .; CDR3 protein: CASSPGTGHYEQYF; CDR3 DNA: TGTGCCAGCAGCCCCGGGACAGGGCACTACGAGCAGTACTTC
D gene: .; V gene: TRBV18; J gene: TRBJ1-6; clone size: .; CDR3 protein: CASSGGLDSPLHF; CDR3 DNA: TGTGCCAGCTCGGGGGGTTTGGATTCACCCCTCCACTTT
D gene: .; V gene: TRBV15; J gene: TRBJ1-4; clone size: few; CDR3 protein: CATSSIVPYEKLFF; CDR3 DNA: TGTGCCACCAGTTCAATTGTCCCCTACGAAAAACTGTTTTTT
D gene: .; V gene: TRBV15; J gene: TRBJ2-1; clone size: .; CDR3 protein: CATSMFPGEQFF; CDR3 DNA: TGTGCCACCAGCATGTTCCCCGGTGAGCAGTTCTTC
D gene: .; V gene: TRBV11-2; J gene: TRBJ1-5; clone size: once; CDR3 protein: CASSLDNWPDQPQHF; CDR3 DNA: TGTGCCAGCAGCTTAGACAATTGGCCTGATCAGCCCCAGCATTTT
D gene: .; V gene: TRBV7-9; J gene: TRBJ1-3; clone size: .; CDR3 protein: CASSLGTANTIYF; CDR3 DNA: TGTGCCAGCAGCTTAGGGACGGCGAACACCATATATTTT
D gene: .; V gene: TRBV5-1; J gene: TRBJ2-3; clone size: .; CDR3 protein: CASSSEQGLGTDTQYF; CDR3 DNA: TGCGCCAGCAGCTCCGAACAGGGTTTGGGCACAGATACGCAGTATTTT
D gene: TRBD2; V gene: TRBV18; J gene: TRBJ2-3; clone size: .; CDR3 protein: CASSRGGSLTDTQYF; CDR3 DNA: TGTGCCAGCTCACGTGGCGGGAGTTTGACAGATACGCAGTATTTT
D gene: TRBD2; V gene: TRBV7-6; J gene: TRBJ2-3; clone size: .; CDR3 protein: CASSGGAGWTDTQYF; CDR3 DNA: TGTGCCAGCAGCGGAGGAGCGGGGTGGACAGATACGCAGTATTTT
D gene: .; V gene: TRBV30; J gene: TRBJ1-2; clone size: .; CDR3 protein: CAWSNGGENGYTF; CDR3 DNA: TGTGCCTGGAGTAACGGGGGGGAGAATGGCTACACCTTC
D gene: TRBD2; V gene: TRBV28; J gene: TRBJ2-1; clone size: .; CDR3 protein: CASSLSTSGNNEQFF; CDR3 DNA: TGTGCCAGCAGTTTAAGTACTAGCGGCAACAATGAGCAGTTCTTC
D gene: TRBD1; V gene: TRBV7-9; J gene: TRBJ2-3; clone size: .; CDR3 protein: CASSPFGTDSTDTQYF; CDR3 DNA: TGTGCCAGCAGCCCCTTCGGGACAGATAGCACAGATACGCAGTATTTT
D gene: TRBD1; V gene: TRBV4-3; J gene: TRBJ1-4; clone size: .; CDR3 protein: CASSRQGAGEKLFF; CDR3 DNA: TGCGCCAGCAGCCGACAGGGGGCAGGTGAAAAACTGTTTTTT
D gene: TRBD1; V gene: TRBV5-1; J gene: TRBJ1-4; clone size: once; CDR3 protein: CASSGGQEWANEKLFF; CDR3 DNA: TGCGCCAGCAGCGGGGGACAGGAGTGGGCTAATGAAAAACTGTTTTTT
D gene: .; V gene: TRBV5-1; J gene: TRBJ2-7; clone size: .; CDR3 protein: CASSLATDAPNEQYF; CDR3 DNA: TGCGCCAGCAGCTTGGCCACTGACGCTCCCAACGAGCAGTACTTC
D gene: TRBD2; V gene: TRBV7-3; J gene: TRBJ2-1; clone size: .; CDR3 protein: CASSLTFVAGEDIYNEQFF; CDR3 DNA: TGTGCCAGCAGCTTAACCTTTGTAGCGGGAGAGGATATCTACAATGAGCAGTTCTTC
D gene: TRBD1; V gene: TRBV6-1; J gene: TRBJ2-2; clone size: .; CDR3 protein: CASTKTGGAAGELFF; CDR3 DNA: TGTGCCAGCACCAAGACAGGGGGCGCGGCCGGGGAGCTGTTTTTT
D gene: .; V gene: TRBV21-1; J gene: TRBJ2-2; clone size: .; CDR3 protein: CASSKGRRGPTAANTGELFF; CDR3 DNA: TGTGCCAGCAGCAAAGGTCGACGAGGACCGACCGCCGCGAACACCGGGGAGCTGTTTTTT
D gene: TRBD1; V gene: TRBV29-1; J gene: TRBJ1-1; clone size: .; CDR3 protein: CSAKTGGDTEAFF; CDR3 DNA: TGCAGCGCCAAAACAGGGGGGGACACTGAAGCTTTCTTT
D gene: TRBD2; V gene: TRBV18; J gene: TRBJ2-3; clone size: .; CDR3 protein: CASSPGTSGTTDTQYF; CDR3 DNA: TGTGCCAGCTCACCGGGCACTAGCGGGACCACAGATACGCAGTATTTT
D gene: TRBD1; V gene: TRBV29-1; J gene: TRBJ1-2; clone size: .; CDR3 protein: CSVVEGAIGYTF; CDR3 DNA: TGCAGCGTTGTGGAGGGGGCTATTGGCTACACCTTC
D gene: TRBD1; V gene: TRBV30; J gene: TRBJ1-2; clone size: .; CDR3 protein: CAWKLTGPYGYTF; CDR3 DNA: TGTGCCTGGAAACTGACAGGGCCATATGGCTACACCTTC
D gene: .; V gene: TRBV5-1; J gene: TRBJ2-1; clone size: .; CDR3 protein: CASSLVLALNEQFF; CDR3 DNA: TGCGCCAGCAGCTTGGTCCTAGCGCTCAATGAGCAGTTCTTC
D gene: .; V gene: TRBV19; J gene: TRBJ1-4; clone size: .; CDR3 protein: CASRGGSTVGDNEKLFF; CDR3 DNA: TGTGCCAGTAGAGGCGGATCCACGGTGGGGGATAATGAAAAACTGTTTTTT
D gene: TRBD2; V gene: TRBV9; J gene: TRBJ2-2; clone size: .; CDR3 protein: CASSVLAGGPSSTGELFF; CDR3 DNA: TGTGCCAGCAGCGTGTTAGCGGGAGGGCCCTCGTCCACCGGGGAGCTGTTTTTT
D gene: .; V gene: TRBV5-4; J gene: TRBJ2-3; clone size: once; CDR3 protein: CASSDPSGPTDTQYF; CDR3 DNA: TGTGCCAGCAGCGATCCTAGTGGACCCACAGATACGCAGTATTTT
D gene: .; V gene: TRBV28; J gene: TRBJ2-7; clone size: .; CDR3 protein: CASTRGAHEQYF; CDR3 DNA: TGTGCCAGCACACGCGGTGCCCACGAGCAGTACTTC